These 29 T cell receptor beta chains were all obtained from the same sample, sequenced in a study of blood T cell repertoires in COVID-19. The table came from immunoSEQ multiplex PCR; TCRdb's copy has only in-frame clones and leaves some out. The data contain under 140,000 clones, roughly 80% of them singletons. The sample was peripheral blood. Receptors were obtained from a woman aged 60-75 years with acute or convalescent COVID-19.

This clone was seen a single time. The rearrangement uses TRBV4-3 and TRBJ1-2, with TRBD1 matching over 9 bases. This CDR3 is built from 14 residues. The V gene's germline CDR1 is LGHNA and CDR2 YSLEER. Trimming removed 5 bases from V and 7 bases from J; junction bases left unmatched: 8. The CDR3 DNA follows: TGCGCCAGCAGCTACAAAACAGGGGGCAGTGGCTACACCTTC. This sequence encodes CASSYKTGGSGYTF.

This chain links TRBV27 with TRBJ2-7; TRBD2 matches at 12 bases. The junction had 16 bases not matched to a gene; V was cut back by 6 bases and J by 4 bases. Germline V gene data show CDR1 as MNHEY and CDR2 as SMNVEV (reference sequence). This CDR3 region has 18 residues. For the CDR3, the DNA is TGTGCCAGCAGCTCCCCCCGACTAGCGGGGGCTCGTGTTTACGAGCAGTACTTC. Encoded protein: CASSSPRLAGARVYEQYF.

The chain uses TRBV9 and TRBJ2-7; 7 bases match TRBD2. V lost 6 bases, J lost 5 bases, and 8 bases stayed unmatched. Germline CDR1 and CDR2: SGDLS and YYNGEE. This CDR3 region has 13 residues. CDR3 DNA: TGTGCCAGCAAAGGAGGCGCGGGGGACGAGCAGTACTTC. This encodes CASKGGAGDEQYF.

This clone showed up just a few times. The CDR3 here is CASSSTRETQYF. In DNA, the CDR3 is TGTGCCAGTAGCTCGACAAGGGAGACCCAGTACTTC. The genes are TRBV19 and TRBJ2-5; no reliable D call. Trimming removed 6 bases at V and 5 bases at J, with 10 bases between. There are 12 residues in the CDR3. Germline lookup yields CDR1 LNHDA and CDR2 SQIVND (reference sequence). Complete variable domain (other parts from reference TRBV19 and TRBJ2-5): DGGITQSPKYLFRKEGQNVTLSCEQNLNHDAMYWYRQDPGQGLRLIYYSQIVNDFQKGDIAEGYSVSREKKESFPLTVTSAQKNPTAFYLCASSSTRETQYFGPGTRLLVL.

The V call is TRBV5-4, the J call TRBJ2-2, with D possibly TRBD2 on 5 matching bases. This CDR3 is built from 15 residues. Germline V CDR1 and CDR2: SGHNT, YYREEE (reference sequence). Trimming pared 2 bases from V and 1 base from J, leaving 9 bases between. Here the CDR3 DNA reads TGTGCCAGCAGCTTCAACGGGGAGAACACCGGGGAGCTGTTTTTT. Protein product: CASSFNGENTGELFF.

The chain links TRBV2 to TRBJ1-3; 7 bases are shared with TRBD1. J lost 0 bases, V lost 4 bases, and 15 bases had no gene match. The V gene's germline CDR1 is SNHLY and CDR2 FYNNEI. This CDR3 has 19 amino acids. As DNA, the CDR3 is TGTGCCAGCAGTGGGATCCGGACAGGCCCAAAAAACTCTGGAAACACCATATATTTT. Translating it yields CASSGIRTGPKNSGNTIYF.

This clone was found once. The chain combines TRBV14 with TRBJ1-4; 7 bases align to TRBD1. The length of the CDR3 is 16 residues. Germline-derived CDR1 and CDR2 are SGHDN and FVKESK. With V trimmed by 4 bases and J by 5 bases, 10 bases remained unmatched. The chain's CDR3 is CASSRPKGQRNEKLFF. In DNA, the CDR3 is TGTGCCAGCAGCCGCCCTAAGGGACAGAGAAATGAAAAACTGTTTTTT.

The rearrangement joins TRBV30 to TRBJ1-5; TRBD1 matches at 8 bases. V was clipped by 2 bases and J by 6 bases; unmatched bases: 3. This CDR3 has 13 residues. CDR1 and CDR2 (germline): GTSNPN, SVGIG (reference sequence). In DNA form, the CDR3 reads TGTGCCTGGAGTCGACAGGGGAGTCAGCCCCAGCATTTT. Protein sequence: CAWSRQGSQPQHF.

The V call is TRBV24-1, the J call TRBJ1-1, with D perhaps TRBD1 (5 bases). Trimming left V 4 bases short and J 5 bases short, with 13 bases between. Per germline, CDR1 KGHDR and CDR2 SFDVKD. This CDR3 contains 14 residues. CDR3 sequence: CATSDHYPGTEAFF. The CDR3 DNA reads as TGTGCCACCAGTGACCACTACCCAGGGACTGAAGCTTTCTTT.

CDR3 in amino acids: CASSQEGTGTDTQYF. The CDR3, as DNA: TGCGCCAGCAGCCAAGAGGGGACAGGGACAGATACGCAGTATTTT. V usage is TRBV4-3 and J usage is TRBJ2-3; 9 positions agree with TRBD1. The CDR3 is 15 amino acids. CDR1 LGHNA and CDR2 YSLEER come from the germline V gene. Trimming cost V 0 bases and J 3 bases; bases outside gene matches: 1.

This clone was counted only a few times. V and J are TRBV7-9 and TRBJ2-7; the match to TRBD2 covers 10 bases. The trim removed 5 bases at V and 4 bases at J, leaving 8 bases unmatched. There are 15 residues in the CDR3. Germline V gene data show CDR1 as SEHNR and CDR2 as FQNEAQ (reference sequence). CDR3 amino acids: CASSLSGGVGYEQYF. The DNA of the CDR3 is TGTGCCAGCAGCCTCAGCGGGGGGGTAGGGTACGAGCAGTACTTC.

DNA for the CDR3: TGTGCCAGCAGCTTAGGAACAGCCACCGGGGAGCTGTTTTTT. Its protein is CASSLGTATGELFF. This chain uses TRBV7-2 with TRBJ2-2; D remains ambiguous. Germline V gives CDR1 SGHTA, CDR2 FQGNSA. The CDR3 loop spans 14 amino acids. V was trimmed by 1 base and J by 4 bases, leaving 7 bases between them.

V usage is TRBV19 and J usage is TRBJ1-5; 7 bases align to TRBD1. The junction had 3 bases not matched to a gene; V was cut back by 4 bases and J by 0 bases. Germline CDR1 and CDR2: LNHDA and SQIVND (reference sequence). The CDR3 contains 15 residues. The CDR3 DNA reads TGTGCCAGTAGTACCGGGACAGTTAGCAATCAGCCCCAGCATTTT. This translates into CASSTGTVSNQPQHF.

The rearrangement joins TRBV7-9 to TRBJ1-2, with a tentative D call TRBD1 (6 bases). V was pared by 5 bases and J by 6 bases, with 10 bases between. The CDR3 has 12 amino acids. The V gene's germline CDR1 is SEHNR and CDR2 FQNEAQ (reference sequence). CDR3 region: CASSLDRHGYTF. Written as DNA, the CDR3 is TGTGCCAGCAGCCTTGACAGGCATGGCTACACCTTC.

The chain employs TRBV18 and TRBJ1-5, with 7 bases that match TRBD1. CDR1 is KGHSH and CDR2 is LQKENI in the germline V gene. The CDR3 is 15 amino acids. J was trimmed by 3 bases and V by 2 bases; bases with no gene match: 4. In nucleotides, the CDR3 is TGTGCCAGCTCACCAGGGGGACAGCTCAATCAGCCCCAGCATTTT. It specifies CASSPGGQLNQPQHF.

The chain recombines TRBV24-1 with TRBJ2-3; 8 nucleotides match TRBD2. The V segment lost 8 bases and the J segment 9 bases; nucleotides outside the gene matches: 9. Germline CDR1 and CDR2: KGHDR and SFDVKD. The CDR3 loop spans 13 amino acids. The CDR3 coding sequence is TGTGCCACCACCACGGGGGGGCTCGGGACGCAGTATTTT. Amino acid sequence: CATTTGGLGTQYF.

The table lists this clone with a count of one. The chain links TRBV21-1 to TRBJ1-4. TRBV21-1 is a pseudogene segment. This CDR3 has 16 amino acids. The CDR3 nucleotides are TGTGCCAGCAGCAAAGCGCACCTTGTCCCGGGAGAAAAACTGTTTTTT. Protein: CASSKAHLVPGEKLFF.

The chain uses TRBV10-2 and TRBJ1-2; TRBD1 matches at 7 bases. The V and J ends lost 1 base and 4 bases, in that order; junction bases with no gene match: 3. This CDR3 is 14 amino acids long. Germline CDR1 is WSHSY and CDR2 is SAAADI. In DNA form, the CDR3 reads TGCGCCAGCAGTGAGTTCGGGGACAGCTATGGCTACACCTTC. Its protein product is CASSEFGDSYGYTF.

This sequence joins TRBV27 and TRBJ2-6; D gene uncertain. Trimming left V 1 base short and J 4 bases short, with 5 bases between. Germline CDR1 reads MNHEY; CDR2 reads SMNVEV (reference sequence). CDR3 length: 14 amino acids. Written as DNA, the CDR3 is TGTGCCAGCAGTTTATGGGCAGGGGCCAACGTCCTGACTTTC. This sequence encodes CASSLWAGANVLTF.

The chain recombines TRBV10-3 with TRBJ2-1, with 7 positions matching TRBD2. CDR1 and CDR2 from the germline V gene are ENHRY and SYGVKD. This CDR3 has 16 residues. V shed 3 bases, J shed 8 bases, and the junction held 13 bases outside the gene matches. CDR3 bases: TGTGCCATCAGTGATTCCACCGGGACTACCCTCGATGAGCAGTTCTTC. It yields the protein CAISDSTGTTLDEQFF.

V usage is TRBV11-2 and J usage is TRBJ1-4; perhaps TRBD1 as D (6 bases). The ends were cut back, 0 bases at V and 10 bases at J, with 12 bases in the middle. Germline CDR1 SGHAT, CDR2 FQNNGV. The CDR3 totals 14 residues. CDR3 sequence: CASSLDRQGRKLFF. The DNA for the CDR3 is TGTGCCAGCAGCTTAGATCGCCAGGGGAGAAAACTGTTTTTT.

The V gene is TRBV7-2, the J gene TRBJ1-1; D may be TRBD1 (6 bases). The CDR3 is made up of 14 amino acids. Germline-derived CDR1 and CDR2 are SGHTA and FQGNSA. V gave up 5 bases and J gave up 0 bases, with 10 bases separating them. CDR3 loop: CASSPQGLNTEAFF. The CDR3, as DNA: TGTGCCAGCAGCCCACAGGGATTGAACACTGAAGCTTTCTTT.

This chain uses TRBV19 with TRBJ2-1; D may be TRBD1 (5 bases). CDR3 length: 14 amino acids. The germline gives CDR1 LNHDA, CDR2 SQIVND (reference sequence). V was trimmed by 4 bases and J by 5 bases, leaving 12 bases between them. The CDR3 sequence is CASSKGRVDNEQFF. DNA of the CDR3: TGTGCCAGTAGTAAGGGCAGGGTGGACAATGAGCAGTTCTTC.

The chain is built from TRBV5-5 and TRBJ1-2, with TRBD1 matching over 11 bases. The CDR3 consists of 15 residues. Trimming cost V 0 bases and J 6 bases; bases outside gene matches: 4. Germline V gives CDR1 SGHKS, CDR2 YYEKEE (reference sequence). The CDR3 is CASSLEWTGGDGYTF. The CDR3 region has the DNA TGTGCCAGCAGCTTGGAGTGGACAGGGGGCGATGGCTACACCTTC.

The V and J genes are TRBV10-3 and TRBJ2-7; D is possibly TRBD1 (6 bases). V was cut by 6 bases and J by 0 bases, with 15 bases left in between. Per the germline V gene, CDR1 is ENHRY and CDR2 is SYGVKD. This CDR3 spans 15 amino acids. CDR3 sequence: CAISGDILSSYEQYF. DNA of the CDR3: TGTGCCATCAGCGGGGACATCCTGAGCTCCTACGAGCAGTACTTC.

The chain carries TRBV19 and TRBJ1-3; D is uncertain. The CDR3 has 13 residues. V gave up 7 bases and J gave up 0 bases, with 7 bases separating them. The germline V gene encodes CDR1 LNHDA and CDR2 SQIVND (reference sequence). CDR3 region: CASTGDSGNTIYF. The DNA for the CDR3 is TGTGCCAGTACCGGGGACTCTGGAAACACCATATATTTT.

The rearrangement links TRBV6-6 to TRBJ1-4, with TRBD1 identical over 9 bases. CDR3 length: 15 residues. With 6 bases clipped from V and 3 bases from J, the junction kept 5 bases outside the gene matches. Germline CDR1 is MNHNY and CDR2 is SVGAGI (reference sequence). As DNA, the CDR3 is TGTGCCAGCAGCATCGACAGGGGGGCTAATGAAAAACTGTTTTTT. Translating gives CASSIDRGANEKLFF.

This rearrangement joins TRBV28 to TRBJ1-2, with D perhaps matching TRBD1 (5 bases). Germline V gene lookup returns CDR1 MDHEN and CDR2 SYDVKM. CDR3 length: 16 amino acids. Between the trimmed V and J ends, which lost 6 bases and 4 bases, there was a span of 21 bases. The CDR3 DNA is TGTGCCAGCAGATACAACCCCCCGACAGAATCCTATGGCTACACCTTC. Its protein product is CASRYNPPTESYGYTF.

This chain links TRBV5-1 with TRBJ1-2; 8 positions match TRBD1. Trimming took 2 bases from V and 4 from J; bases not matched to a gene: 7. Per germline, CDR1 SGHRS and CDR2 YFSETQ. This CDR3 is built from 15 residues. The DNA for the CDR3 is TGCGCCAGCAGCTTCGGGACAGGAGATGCCTATGGCTACACCTTC. This translates into CASSFGTGDAYGYTF.